Listed below are T cell receptor beta chains from one sample, sequenced in a study of vaccination effects on CD4 cells after COVID-19. Sequencing was performed with immunoSEQ multiplex PCR; in TCRdb, only in-frame clones are kept and a portion is missing. The sample lists about 70,000 clones, 65% to 85% seen once, with around 5% in the top ten. No antigen has been assigned to these receptors. This material consisted of CD4+ T cells from PBMCs cultured with HIV peptides, taken before COVID-19 vaccination. These receptors all come from a human donor who had a prior SARS-CoV-2 infection. Both conserved end residues are part of each CDR3. A D gene is named only where the DNA matches it firmly. Clone size is given for some rows only: seen once, a few or many times, or a class if the clone is expanded.

j_call d_call clone_size v_call cdr3_nt cdr3_aa
TRBJ1-1 . . TRBV12-5 TGTGCTAGTGGTCAGGGTAGGAACACTGAAGCTTTCTTT CASGQGRNTEAFF
TRBJ1-2 . few TRBV2 TGTGCCAGCAGTAAGGACGGGACGTATGGCTACACCTTC CASSKDGTYGYTF
TRBJ1-1 . . TRBV2 TGTGCCAGCAGGCCTGGGAGTTGGGCTGAAGCTTTCTTT CASRPGSWAEAFF
TRBJ2-5 . . TRBV7-9 TGTGCCAGCAGCTTAGTTGGCCTAGTGGGTGAGACCCAGTACTTC CASSLVGLVGETQYF
TRBJ2-7 . . TRBV3-1/TRBV3-2 TGTGCCAGCAGCCAAGATTACGAGCAGTACTTC CASSQDYEQYF
TRBJ2-7 . . TRBV11-3 TGTGCCAGCAGCATGGGCAGCCCATCCTACGAGCAGTACTTC CASSMGSPSYEQYF
TRBJ1-3 . . TRBV6-5 TGTGCCAGCAGGGCCCCGGGTGGAAACACCATATATTTT CASRAPGGNTIYF
TRBJ2-3 TRBD2 . TRBV4-3 TGCGCCAGCAGCCAAGATTTAGCGGGTGCGACAGATACGCAGTATTTT CASSQDLAGATDTQYF
TRBJ2-1 TRBD2 . TRBV14 TGTGCCAGCAGCCAAGATCTAGCGGGAACAAGCTACAATGAGCAGTTCTTC CASSQDLAGTSYNEQFF
TRBJ1-1 TRBD1 . TRBV19 TGTGCCAGCACGGACAGGGGGCCGCACCCCACTGAAGCTTTCTTT CASTDRGPHPTEAFF
TRBJ2-7 . . TRBV15 TGTGCCACCAGCAGAGAGGGGACCGGTGCCTACGAGCAGTACTTC CATSREGTGAYEQYF
TRBJ2-5 . . TRBV19 TGTGCCAGTAGTATCGGCGGGGTTGGAGAGACCCAGTACTTC CASSIGGVGETQYF
TRBJ2-3 . . TRBV5-1 TGCGCCAGCAGCTTGGGGGGCCTAATAGCCGCAGATACGCAGTATTTT CASSLGGLIAADTQYF
TRBJ1-2 . . TRBV21-1 TGTGCCAGCAGCAACGAACCGGGAACGTATGGCTACACCTTC CASSNEPGTYGYTF
TRBJ2-3 . . TRBV6-4 TGTGCCAGCAGTGACACAATTGCAGATACGCAGTATTTT CASSDTIADTQYF
TRBJ1-2 . . TRBV7-2 TGTGCCAGCAGCTTAGGAGGGGGAGACTATGGCTACACCTTC CASSLGGGDYGYTF
TRBJ2-7 . . TRBV30 TGTGCCTGGAGCCTACCGACCTACGAGCAGTACTTC CAWSLPTYEQYF
TRBJ1-2 . . TRBV7-9 TGTGCCAGCAGCTCACCCGGGACGGGAATTTATGGCTACACCTTC CASSSPGTGIYGYTF
TRBJ1-2 . . TRBV9 TGTGCCAGCAGCGCCTCCCGGGGGGGTTACGGCTACACCTTC CASSASRGGYGYTF
TRBJ2-5 . . TRBV7-9 TGTGCCAGCAGCTTTAATGAACAAGAGACCCAGTACTTC CASSFNEQETQYF
TRBJ2-2 . . TRBV19 TGTGCCAGTAGTTGGTTTCTAGTTCAGGTGGGGACCGGGGAGCTGTTTTTT CASSWFLVQVGTGELFF
TRBJ1-2 . . TRBV5-1 TGCGCCAGTGGCGACGGGGCGGAGGTCGGCTACACCTTC CASGDGAEVGYTF
TRBJ2-3 . once TRBV5-1 TGCGCCAGCAGCTTTCAGGCACTCACAGATACGCAGTATTTT CASSFQALTDTQYF
TRBJ2-7 . . TRBV6-5 TGTGCCAGCAGTTACTCGGGACTCACATCCTACGAGCAGTACTTC CASSYSGLTSYEQYF
TRBJ1-2 . . TRBV10-3 TGTGCCATCAGTGAGTACCTCTCGCAGGGGCTTGGCTACACCTTC CAISEYLSQGLGYTF
TRBJ2-1 TRBD2 few TRBV4-1 TGCGCCAGCAGCCAAGGGGCCGGGACTAGAAACAATGAGCAGTTCTTC CASSQGAGTRNNEQFF
TRBJ1-2 . . TRBV3-1/TRBV3-2 TGTGCCAGCAGCCAAGGTCGGTCAGGGGCCTATGGCTACACCTTC CASSQGRSGAYGYTF
TRBJ2-2 . . TRBV7-2 TGTGCCAGCAGCTTAGCGCGGGACGGGGAGCTGTTTTTT CASSLARDGELFF
TRBJ1-6 . . TRBV27 TGTGCCAGCACATCAAAGGATGGTACTTCACCCCTCCACTTT CASTSKDGTSPLHF
TRBJ2-5 TRBD2 . TRBV3-1/TRBV3-2 TGTGCCAGCAGCCATTTTTTAGCGGGGGGTGTGGAGACCCAGTACTTC CASSHFLAGGVETQYF
TRBJ2-1 . few TRBV11-2 TGTGCCAGCAGCTTCAAACAAAGCTACAATGAGCAGTTCTTC CASSFKQSYNEQFF
TRBJ2-6 . . TRBV29-1 TGCAGCGTTGAAACTGGGGCCAACGTCCTGACTTTC CSVETGANVLTF
TRBJ1-5 . . TRBV10-2 TGCGCCAGCAGTGAGCCTGGCAATCAGCCCCAGCATTTT CASSEPGNQPQHF
TRBJ2-3 . . TRBV5-1 TGCGCCAGCAGCTTGTCTAGCGTATCCACAGATACGCAGTATTTT CASSLSSVSTDTQYF
TRBJ1-1 . few TRBV2 TGTGCCAGCAGTTTTACAGGGAGCGCGTACACTGAAGCTTTCTTT CASSFTGSAYTEAFF
TRBJ2-1 . few TRBV11-3 TGTGCCAGCAGCTTCATGGAGGGGAATGAGCAGTTCTTC CASSFMEGNEQFF
TRBJ2-7 TRBD2 . TRBV7-9 TGTGCCAGCAGCAAAATTGGACTAGTGAGCGAGCAGTACTTC CASSKIGLVSEQYF
TRBJ2-2 . once TRBV12-3/TRBV12-4 TGTGCCAGCAGCCCTCATAACACCGGGGAGCTGTTTTTT CASSPHNTGELFF
TRBJ1-6 . . TRBV19 TGTGCCAGCGCCGGCTCCTATAATTCACCCCTCCACTTT CASAGSYNSPLHF
TRBJ2-3 . . TRBV6-5 TGTGCCAGCAGTTACAGGCCAGCTGGCACAGATACGCAGTATTTT CASSYRPAGTDTQYF
TRBJ2-5 . . TRBV10-3 TGTGCCATCAAGCAGGGGGCTCGCGGGAGGGCGGAGACCCAGTACTTC CAIKQGARGRAETQYF
TRBJ1-2 . . TRBV7-2 TGTGCCAGCAGCTTAGACGGGGGATCGGGGGGGCGTCTGGGCTACACCTTC CASSLDGGSGGRLGYTF